A single sample gave rise to the 14 T cell receptor beta chains below, sequenced in a study of T cell responses to AZD1222 COVID-19 vaccine. Here immunoSEQ multiplex PCR was the method, and the copy in TCRdb shows in-frame clones only, minus some. This sample has about 140,000 clones, with 85% to 90% found just once. The specimen was peripheral blood, collected 28 days after the second AZD1222 dose. These receptors were obtained from an adult who received the AZD1222 COVID-19 vaccine.

This chain connects TRBV2 to TRBJ1-1; D unresolved. The CDR3 consists of 15 residues. Germline CDR1 reads SNHLY; CDR2 reads FYNNEI. Trimming took 7 bases from V and 1 from J, leaving 16 bases between them. This CDR3 is CASKPGPRANTEAFF. DNA for the CDR3: TGTGCCAGCAAGCCAGGACCCCGGGCGAACACTGAAGCTTTCTTT. The whole variable domain, remainder taken from reference TRBV2 and TRBJ1-1, is EPEVTQTPSHQVTQMGQEVILRCVPISNHLYFYWYRQILGQKVEFLVSFYNNEISEKSEIFDDQFSVERPDGSNFTLKIRSTKLEDSAMYFCASKPGPRANTEAFFGQGTRLTVV.

The V and J genes are TRBV19 and TRBJ1-5, with D hard to call. Germline V gene lookup returns CDR1 LNHDA and CDR2 SQIVND (reference sequence). With 5 bases removed from V and 4 bases from J, the gap between germline ends came to 9 bases. The CDR3 contains 13 residues. The CDR3 DNA is TGTGCCAGTAGTCCTCAGGAAAATCAGCCCCAGCATTTT. Protein: CASSPQENQPQHF.

This clone was seen once. The chain carries TRBV4-1 and TRBJ2-5, with unresolved D. Germline V gives CDR1 MGHRA, CDR2 YSYEKL. The length of the CDR3 is 14 residues. V lost 2 bases to trimming and J lost 4 bases, with 11 bases between them. Written as DNA, the CDR3 is TGCGCCAGCAGCCAAAGTGACACCCTAGAGACCCAGTACTTC. It codes for CASSQSDTLETQYF.

The V call is TRBV28, the J call TRBJ2-3, with 8 bases aligning to TRBD2. Germline assignment: CDR1 MDHEN and CDR2 SYDVKM. V lost 10 bases to trimming and J lost 6 bases; unmatched junction nucleotides: 12. This CDR3 has 14 amino acids. CDR3 bases: TGTGCCACCGCTGACCGGGGGGGGCAGGATACGCAGTATTTT. Translated: CATADRGGQDTQYF.

In this sample, this clone turned up a few times. The chain couples TRBV12-3 or TRBV12-4 to TRBJ1-3, with D possibly matching TRBD1 (5 bases). The length of the CDR3 is 12 residues. V was pared by 3 bases and J by 7 bases, with 7 bases between. The CDR3 here is CASSFEGNTIYF. The CDR3 coding sequence is TGTGCCAGCAGTTTCGAGGGGAACACCATATATTTT.

The chain carries TRBV30 and TRBJ1-3; 9 nucleotides align to TRBD1. The CDR3 extends over 14 amino acids. The V segment lost 3 bases and the J segment 4 bases; nucleotides outside the gene matches: 4. Germline values: CDR1 GTSNPN, CDR2 SVGIG (reference sequence). CDR3 amino acids: CAWRGTGFGNTIYF. CDR3 coding DNA: TGTGCCTGGAGGGGGACAGGGTTCGGAAACACCATATATTTT.

The rearrangement uses TRBV4-2 and TRBJ2-2; D is undetermined. CDR1 LGHNA and CDR2 YNFKEQ come from the germline V gene. The CDR3 covers 16 residues. Trimming shortened V by 3 bases and J by 5 bases, and 16 bases separated the two germline ends. The CDR3 DNA reads TGTGCCAGCAGCCAGGAACTTTCCCGCGCTACCGGGGAGCTGTTTTTT. Translating it yields CASSQELSRATGELFF.

Here the CDR3 reads CASSLTGGSGGFYEQYF. In nucleotides, the CDR3 is TGTGCCAGCAGCTTGACAGGGGGCTCGGGTGGCTTCTACGAGCAGTACTTC. The V and J genes are TRBV5-8 and TRBJ2-7; 9 bases agree with TRBD1. This CDR3 comprises 17 residues. The V gene end was trimmed by 1 base and the J gene end by 3 bases; junction bases not matched to a gene: 11. Germline V gene lookup returns CDR1 SGHTS and CDR2 YDEGEE.

The chain employs TRBV5-1 and TRBJ2-3; TRBD1 matches 7 bases. The trim removed 7 bases at V and 4 bases at J, leaving 12 bases unmatched. Looked up from germline, CDR1 is SGHRS and CDR2 is YFSETQ. This CDR3 region has 15 residues. The CDR3 DNA follows: TGCGCCAGCCGGGTGGGGTCAGGGGGACCAGATACGCAGTATTTT. Translating gives CASRVGSGGPDTQYF.

This chain links TRBV18 with TRBJ2-1; 9 nucleotides agree with TRBD2. V gave up 3 bases and J gave up 6 bases; unmatched junction bases: 12. Per germline, CDR1 KGHSH and CDR2 LQKENI. The CDR3 has 17 residues. CDR3 protein: CASSPDLIAGAGNEQFF. CDR3 nucleotides: TGTGCCAGCTCACCGGACCTCATAGCGGGAGCGGGCAATGAGCAGTTCTTC.

This chain links TRBV12-2 with TRBJ2-1; the D call in the table, TRBD1, was not verified against the DNA. TRBV12-2 is described as a pseudogene. The CDR3 is 14 residues long. DNA of the CDR3: TGTGCAAGTCGCAGACAGGGCCTTCATTGTGAGCAGTTCTTC. Its protein product is CASRRQGLHCEQFF.

This chain uses TRBV2 with TRBJ1-5, with 8 bases matching TRBD1. There are 16 residues in the CDR3. The trim removed 0 bases at V and 5 bases at J, leaving 6 bases unmatched. Looked up from germline, CDR1 is SNHLY and CDR2 is FYNNEI. The CDR3 DNA sequence: TGTGCCAGCAGTGAAGCCTGGACAGGGAACGATCAGCCCCAGCATTTT. Translating gives CASSEAWTGNDQPQHF. The full variable domain, completed using reference TRBV2 and TRBJ1-5, is EPEVTQTPSHQVTQMGQEVILRCVPISNHLYFYWYRQILGQKVEFLVSFYNNEISEKSEIFDDQFSVERPDGSNFTLKIRSTKLEDSAMYFCASSEAWTGNDQPQHFGDGTRLSIL.

The chain is built from TRBV18 and TRBJ1-1, with D tentatively TRBD1 (5 bases). Germline loops: CDR1 KGHSH, CDR2 LQKENI. This CDR3 has 14 residues. Trimming cost V 0 bases and J 1 base, with 6 bases left between them. In DNA, the CDR3 is TGTGCCAGCTCACCACCGGGGGGGAACACTGAAGCTTTCTTT. Residues: CASSPPGGNTEAFF.

The chain is built from TRBV11-3 and TRBJ1-1; D may be TRBD1 (5 bases). The germline V gene has CDR1 SGHNT and CDR2 YENEEA. The CDR3 length is 14 residues. V was pared by 1 base and J by 3 bases, with 9 bases between. As DNA, the CDR3 is TGTGCCAGCAGCTTAGTTCCGGGGGACACTGAAGCTTTCTTT. It encodes CASSLVPGDTEAFF.